The next 8 T cell receptor beta chains were all read from a single sample in a study of graft-versus-host responses after intestinal transplantation. Sequencing used immunoSEQ multiplex PCR; TCRdb keeps in-frame clones, though not all of them. The sample records 95,000 to 110,000 clones, roughly 90% being singletons. No cognate antigen is known for these TCRs. Sequenced here: unstimulated CD4+ T cells sorted from spleen or lymph node cells, sampled before transplant. All receptors derive from a human donor who was the organ donor for an intestinal transplant.

This clone was counted between two and nine times. The gene calls are TRBV9 and TRBJ2-1; 11 positions match TRBD1. This CDR3 spans 15 amino acids. CDR1 is SGDLS, CDR2 YYNGEE, per germline. V shed 0 bases, J shed 9 bases, and the junction held 5 bases outside the gene matches. The CDR3 nucleotides read TGTGCCAGCAGCGTAGAAGGGACAGGGGGTTTTGAGCAGTTCTTC. Translated, it gives CASSVEGTGGFEQFF.

This clone appeared a single time. The V gene is TRBV19, the J gene TRBJ1-5, with unresolved D. Trimming took off 2 bases at V and 0 bases at J, with 5 bases between the two ends. There are 14 residues in the CDR3. Germline V gene sequence: CDR1 LNHDA, CDR2 SQIVND (reference sequence). The CDR3 protein is CASSIRDSNQPQHF. The CDR3 region has the DNA TGTGCCAGTAGTATAAGGGATAGCAATCAGCCCCAGCATTTT.

The chain is built from TRBV6-5 and TRBJ1-1; weak D call: TRBD1 (5 bases). The CDR3 sequence is 15 residues long. Germline CDR1 MNHEY, CDR2 SVGAGI. Trimming cost V 6 bases and J 4 bases, with 18 bases left between them. The CDR3 here is CASRVAGAGGTEAFF. CDR3 DNA sequence: TGTGCCAGCAGGGTAGCCGGGGCTGGTGGCACTGAAGCTTTCTTT.

The chain joins TRBV18 to TRBJ2-5; weak D call: TRBD1 (5 bases). Trimming took 1 base from V and 5 from J, leaving 11 bases between them. This CDR3 region has 14 residues. The germline gives CDR1 KGHSH, CDR2 LQKENI. CDR3 nucleotides: TGTGCCAGCTCACCACGTCCAGGGCGGGAGACCCAGTACTTC. It codes for CASSPRPGRETQYF.

The genes are TRBV5-1 and TRBJ2-7, with TRBD1 matching over 7 bases. Trimming removed 1 base from V and 5 bases from J; junction bases left unmatched: 12. Germline CDR1 SGHRS, CDR2 YFSETQ. The CDR3 consists of 16 residues. The CDR3 sequence: CASSLSGWQGDDEQYF. CDR3 sequence (DNA): TGCGCCAGCAGCTTGTCTGGTTGGCAGGGGGATGACGAGCAGTACTTC.

V is TRBV9 and J is TRBJ2-7, with 10 bases that match TRBD2. J lost 4 bases, V lost 3 bases, and 10 bases had no gene match. The CDR3 consists of 16 residues. Germline-derived CDR1 and CDR2 are SGDLS and YYNGEE. In DNA form, the CDR3 reads TGTGCCAGCAGCGCAGACTCCGGGACTAGCGTATACGAGCAGTACTTC. This codes for CASSADSGTSVYEQYF.

The chain employs TRBV11-2 and TRBJ1-3; weak D call: TRBD1 (5 bases). The CDR3 sequence is 16 residues long. Trimming left V 4 bases short and J 4 bases short, with 17 bases between. Germline values: CDR1 SGHAT, CDR2 FQNNGV. The CDR3 DNA reads as TGTGCCAGCAGCTGGGGGAGGGCTTTGAGAGGAAACACCATATATTTT. The encoded protein is CASSWGRALRGNTIYF.

The chain has TRBV5-4 and TRBJ2-7; maybe TRBD1 (6 bases). Trimming removed 0 bases from V and 1 base from J, with 8 bases in between. The germline gives CDR1 SGHNT, CDR2 YYREEE (reference sequence). The CDR3 is 14 residues long. Here the CDR3 reads CASSLGRGSYEQYF. DNA for the CDR3: TGTGCCAGCAGCTTGGGCAGGGGTTCCTACGAGCAGTACTTC.